This T cell receptor (beta chain) was retrieved from a study of radiation and T cells in renal cell carcinoma. This CDR3 spans 15 amino acids. The germline V gene encodes CDR1 SGHAT and CDR2 FQDESV (reference sequence). V lost 1 base, J lost 5 bases, and 7 bases stayed unmatched. As for time point: baseline pretreatment blood. This sample's treatment: 15 Gy SBRT to primary tumor, nephrectomy 4 weeks later. Assay used: immunoSEQ multiplex PCR; TCRdb lists only in-frame clones, some missing. The sample includes 100,000 to 150,000 clones, roughly 80% of them seen just once. The source of this sequence is a woman between 55 and 75 years old with renal cell carcinoma. The sequencing used blood, collected from a patient whose treatment included radiotherapy and nephrectomy. The J gene is TRBJ2-7, the V gene TRBV11-1, with TRBD2 matching over 8 bases. The CDR3 protein is CASSLGGGRINEQYF. The CDR3 DNA follows: TGTGCCAGCAGCTTAGGCGGGGGGCGCATAAACGAGCAGTACTTC.